Listed below are T cell receptor beta chains from one sample, sequenced in a study of blood T cell repertoires in COVID-19. TCRdb's table, derived via immunoSEQ multiplex PCR, lists solely in-frame clones and lacks some. The profile shows 60,000 to 75,000 clones, about 90% of them singletons. Specimen: peripheral blood. The origin of the receptors is a woman aged 50 to 60 with COVID-19, enrolled during active disease. CDR3s include the opening cysteine and the closing phenylalanine or tryptophan. D genes are given only for firm matches. Not all rows give a size; the values are once, few, many and, for expanded clones, a class.

J	D	V	size	CDR3	DNA
TRBJ2-7	NA	TRBV28	NA	CASSLDAPGSEQYF	TGTGCCAGCAGTTTAGACGCCCCAGGTTCCGAGCAGTACTTC
TRBJ2-1	TRBD2	TRBV30	NA	CAWSVRLAGGPREQFF	TGTGCCTGGAGTGTCCGTCTAGCGGGAGGGCCCCGGGAGCAGTTCTTC
TRBJ1-1	NA	TRBV2	NA	CASSRALFEATEAFF	TGTGCCAGCAGCAGGGCGCTCTTCGAGGCCACTGAAGCTTTCTTT
TRBJ2-5	NA	TRBV9	NA	CASSVGLVRSVETQYF	TGTGCCAGCAGCGTAGGCCTAGTTCGGTCGGTAGAGACCCAGTACTTC
TRBJ2-3	TRBD2	TRBV6-6	NA	CASSYSLAGGDTQYF	TGTGCCAGCAGTTACTCTCTAGCGGGGGGAGATACGCAGTATTTT
TRBJ2-7	NA	TRBV4-1	NA	CASSQRQAYEQYF	TGCGCCAGCAGCCAACGACAGGCCTACGAGCAGTACTTC
TRBJ1-1	NA	TRBV7-2	NA	CASSFLGLGTEAFF	TGTGCCAGCAGCTTCCTGGGGCTTGGCACTGAAGCTTTCTTT
TRBJ2-1	NA	TRBV4-2	NA	CASRPYTSGSSSYNEQFF	TGTGCCAGCAGACCGTATACAAGCGGGTCTAGCTCCTACAATGAGCAGTTCTTC
TRBJ1-1	TRBD1	TRBV5-4	NA	CASSIDRDSEAFF	TGTGCCAGCAGCATTGACAGGGATAGTGAAGCTTTCTTT
TRBJ2-5	TRBD1	TRBV28	NA	CASSSSGTGLETQYF	TGTGCCAGCAGTAGCTCGGGGACAGGGTTGGAGACCCAGTACTTC
TRBJ2-2	NA	TRBV11-3	few	CASSLRDPGELFF	TGTGCCAGCAGCCTGAGGGATCCCGGGGAGCTGTTTTTT
TRBJ2-3	NA	TRBV7-9	NA	CASSLTVDTQYF	TGTGCCAGCAGCTTAACGGTGGATACGCAGTATTTT
TRBJ2-1	TRBD2	TRBV19	NA	CASSRGTSGRIAYNEQFF	TGTGCCAGTAGCCGTGGGACTAGCGGGAGAATAGCCTACAATGAGCAGTTCTTC
TRBJ2-2	NA	TRBV29-1	NA	CSVNPGTGELFF	TGCAGCGTCAACCCAGGGACCGGGGAGCTGTTTTTT
TRBJ2-3	NA	TRBV29-1	NA	CSVEDQQGHTDTQYF	TGCAGCGTTGAAGATCAGCAGGGGCACACAGATACGCAGTATTTT
TRBJ2-7	NA	TRBV6-2/TRBV6-3	NA	CASSYIFWAPRYEQYF	TGTGCCAGCAGTTACATTTTTTGGGCACCTCGCTACGAGCAGTACTTC
TRBJ2-3	TRBD2	TRBV5-6	NA	CASSRPGLAGSKDTQYF	TGTGCCAGCAGCCGCCCGGGACTAGCGGGAAGTAAGGATACGCAGTATTTT
TRBJ2-2	TRBD2	TRBV10-3	NA	CAISESSGRSGGELFF	TGTGCCATCAGTGAGTCTAGCGGGAGGTCCGGCGGGGAGCTGTTTTTT
TRBJ1-2	TRBD1	TRBV5-1	NA	CASRFALGQIYGYTF	TGCGCCAGCAGATTTGCTTTGGGACAGATCTATGGCTACACCTTC
TRBJ2-7	TRBD2	TRBV19	NA	CASSSPAPGAGVSEQYF	TGTGCCAGTAGTAGCCCAGCCCCTGGAGCGGGAGTATCCGAGCAGTACTTC
TRBJ2-7	NA	TRBV9	NA	CASSARQGSEQYF	TGTGCCAGCAGCGCGCGCCAGGGTTCCGAGCAGTACTTC
TRBJ1-5	NA	TRBV10-2	few	CASSEMGAPNQPQHF	TGCGCCAGCAGTGAGATGGGGGCCCCCAATCAGCCCCAGCATTTT
TRBJ2-2	TRBD2	TRBV19	NA	CASSPAIAGDTGELFF	TGTGCCAGTAGTCCCGCGATAGCGGGAGACACCGGGGAGCTGTTTTTT
TRBJ2-5	NA	TRBV6-6	NA	CASSFRETQYF	TGTGCCAGCAGTTTCAGGGAGACCCAGTACTTC
TRBJ1-6	NA	TRBV5-1	NA	CASSPGISDWGLHF	TGCGCCAGCAGCCCAGGGATATCCGATTGGGGCCTCCACTTT
TRBJ2-1	TRBD2	TRBV7-3	few	CASSLRVSGSYQQFF	TGTGCCAGCAGCTTAAGGGTTAGCGGGAGCTACCAGCAGTTCTTC
TRBJ2-2	NA	TRBV28	NA	CASSNPGELFF	TGTGCCAGCAGCAATCCCGGGGAGCTGTTTTTT
TRBJ2-2	NA	TRBV10-3	NA	CAISGAGSNTGELFF	TGTGCCATCAGTGGTGCGGGTTCGAACACCGGGGAGCTGTTTTTT
TRBJ2-7	TRBD1	TRBV7-6	NA	CASSLGHRGYEQYF	TGTGCCAGCAGCTTAGGGCACAGGGGCTACGAGCAGTACTTC
TRBJ2-1	TRBD1	TRBV20-1	NA	CSASRDRVRNEQFF	TGCAGTGCTAGTCGGGACAGGGTGCGAAATGAGCAGTTCTTC
TRBJ2-3	TRBD2	TRBV5-1	NA	CASSSGLARDTQYF	TGCGCCAGCAGCTCCGGACTAGCTCGTGATACGCAGTATTTT
TRBJ2-2	TRBD1	TRBV9	NA	CASSDNRDRGRMNTGELFF	TGTGCCAGCAGCGACAACCGGGACAGGGGGCGGATGAACACCGGGGAGCTGTTTTTT
TRBJ1-6	TRBD1	TRBV10-3	NA	CAISESTGDNSPLHF	TGTGCCATCAGTGAGTCCACAGGGGATAATTCACCCCTCCACTTT
TRBJ1-5	TRBD1	TRBV7-2	NA	CASSLDRGFNQPQHF	TGTGCCAGCAGCTTAGACAGGGGCTTTAATCAGCCCCAGCATTTT
TRBJ2-3	TRBD2	TRBV28	NA	CASGRAGVVDTQYF	TGTGCCAGCGGGAGGGCGGGAGTGGTAGATACGCAGTATTTT
TRBJ2-7	TRBD1	TRBV3-1/TRBV3-2	NA	CASSLRQGVNEQYF	TGTGCCAGCAGCCTCCGACAGGGGGTGAACGAGCAGTACTTC
TRBJ2-7	NA	TRBV25-1	NA	CASSDSPLSLVEQYF	TGTGCCAGCAGTGATTCTCCCCTGAGCTTGGTCGAGCAGTACTTC
TRBJ2-2	TRBD1	TRBV7-9	NA	CASSSRGQGGPGELFF	TGTGCCAGCAGCTCTAGGGGACAGGGGGGTCCCGGGGAGCTGTTTTTT
TRBJ1-6	TRBD1	TRBV11-3	NA	CASSFGGQRKHNSPLHF	TGTGCCAGCAGCTTTGGGGGACAGAGAAAGCATAATTCACCCCTCCACTTT
TRBJ2-2	NA	TRBV4-3	NA	CASSQDPRSSVEELFF	TGCGCCAGCAGCCAAGATCCTAGGTCTAGCGTTGAGGAGCTGTTTTTT
TRBJ2-2	TRBD2	TRBV28	NA	CASKILAGDTGELFF	TGTGCCAGCAAGATACTAGCGGGAGACACCGGGGAGCTGTTTTTT
TRBJ2-3	NA	TRBV5-1	NA	CASSLEGATDTQYF	TGCGCCAGCAGCTTGGAGGGAGCCACAGATACGCAGTATTTT
TRBJ1-1	NA	TRBV27	NA	CASSLGGARTEAFF	TGTGCCAGCAGTTTAGGGGGGGCGAGGACTGAAGCTTTCTTT
TRBJ1-4	TRBD1	TRBV11-3	NA	CASSFQGEGEKLFF	TGTGCCAGCAGCTTTCAGGGGGAAGGGGAAAAACTGTTTTTT